Below are 12 T cell receptor beta chains sequenced from a single sample in a study of T cells in Graves' hyperthyroidism and ophthalmopathy. Amplification yielded TCR beta CDR3 regions, with RNA transcripts as the source. The study used the HTBI primer set for a first-round RT-PCR of the TCR CDR3. TCRdb fed the multiplex PCR reads into MiXCR, producing one record per CDR3 protein. The sample consists of 300,000 to 450,000 distinct CDR3 sequences, approximately 25% of them appearing once. Sequencing used blood. The receptors were sampled from a man aged 50-60 years with Graves' hyperthyroidism.

This clonotype was counted many times. The V and J genes are TRBV2 and TRBJ1-2; D is undetermined. Trimming removed 7 bases from V and 4 bases from J, with 16 bases in between. The CDR3 covers 14 residues. Per germline, CDR1 SNHLY and CDR2 FYNNEI. DNA for the CDR3: TGTGCCAGCACCACGATGAGCGTGTCCTATGGCTACACCTTC. As protein: CASTTMSVSYGYTF.

This clonotype was counted between two and nine times. This chain uses TRBV6-2 or TRBV6-3 with TRBJ2-7, with 8 nucleotides matching TRBD1. Germline V CDR1 and CDR2: MNHEY, SVGEGT. With 2 bases clipped from V and 2 bases from J, the junction kept 5 bases outside the gene matches. CDR3 size: 15 residues. CDR3 amino acids: CASSYPGGQTYEQYF. The CDR3, as DNA: TGTGCCAGCAGTTACCCAGGGGGCCAAACCTACGAGCAGTACTTC.

This clonotype was counted only a few times. V is TRBV5-1 and J is TRBJ2-5; 11 bases match TRBD2. The germline gives CDR1 SGHRS, CDR2 YFSETQ. With V trimmed by 4 bases and J by 2 bases, 19 bases remained unmatched. The CDR3 length is 20 residues. The CDR3 nucleotides are TGCGCCAGCAGCGGTAGGCCGGGAACAGGACTAGCGGGTCTACAAGAGACCCAGTACTTC. Its translation is CASSGRPGTGLAGLQETQYF. Full variable domain (remainder filled in from reference TRBV5-1 and TRBJ2-5): KAGVTQTPRYLIKTRGQQVTLSCSPISGHRSVSWYQQTPGQGLQFLFEYFSETQRNKGNFPGRFSGRQFSNSRSEMNVSTLELGDSALYLCASSGRPGTGLAGLQETQYFGPGTRLLVL.

The chain couples TRBV7-9 to TRBJ2-7, with D possibly TRBD1 on 6 matching bases. The CDR3 runs to 14 residues. Germline loops: CDR1 SEHNR, CDR2 FQNEAQ (reference sequence). Trimming stripped 8 bases from V and 3 bases from J, with 17 bases between. CDR3 bases: TGTGCCAGCCTCGAGGGGGACATAGACTACGAGCAGTACTTC. Translated: CASLEGDIDYEQYF. The whole variable domain, filled in from reference TRBV7-9 and TRBJ2-7, reads DTGVSQNPRHKITKRGQNVTFRCDPISEHNRLYWYRQTLGQGPEFLTYFQNEAQLEKSRLLSDRFSAERPKGSFSTLEIQRTEQGDSAMYLCASLEGDIDYEQYFGPGTRLTVT.

This chain links TRBV7-3 with TRBJ1-6, with a tentative D call TRBD1 (6 bases). V lost 2 bases, J lost 10 bases, and 15 bases lay in between. Germline assignment: CDR1 SGHTA and CDR2 FQGTGA. The CDR3 totals 15 residues. As DNA, the CDR3 is TGTGCCAGCAGCTTAGCACAGGGCGGTGGGTCACCCCTCCACTTT. This gives the protein CASSLAQGGGSPLHF.

The chain employs TRBV9 and TRBJ2-2, with a possible D match to TRBD1 (6 bases). Germline CDR1 reads SGDLS; CDR2 reads YYNGEE. The CDR3 has 17 residues. The V end lost 0 bases, the J end lost 6 bases, and 18 bases lay between the germline ends. This CDR3 reads CASSVESSRGRSGELFF. The CDR3 bases are TGTGCCAGCAGCGTAGAGAGTTCCAGGGGTCGGTCCGGGGAGCTGTTTTTT. The full variable domain, rest sourced from reference TRBV9 and TRBJ2-2, is DSGVTQTPKHLITATGQRVTLRCSPRSGDLSVYWYQQSLDQGLQFLIQYYNGEERAKGNILERFSAQQFPDLHSELNLSSLELGDSALYFCASSVESSRGRSGELFFGEGSRLTVL.

V gene TRBV24-1 combines with J gene TRBJ2-5; 8 positions match TRBD1. Germline-derived CDR1 and CDR2 are KGHDR and SFDVKD. V trimming: 3 bases; J trimming: 5 bases; junction bases outside the gene matches: 7. The CDR3 sequence is 15 residues long. DNA for the CDR3: TGTGCCACCAGTGATCAGTCGACAGGGGTGGAGACCCAGTACTTC. Its protein product is CATSDQSTGVETQYF.

In its sample, this clonotype was seen many times. The CDR3 loop reads CASSGTGGYGYTF. Written as DNA, the CDR3 is TGTGCCAGTAGTGGGACAGGGGGCTATGGCTACACCTTC. The chain recombines TRBV19 with TRBJ1-2; TRBD1 matches at 11 bases. Germline-derived CDR1 and CDR2 are LNHDA and SQIVND (reference sequence). There are 13 residues in the CDR3. V shed 5 bases and J 4 bases; nucleotides not matched to a gene: 0.

The V call is TRBV20-1, the J call TRBJ1-6; no clear D. CDR3 size: 14 residues. Between the trimmed V and J ends, which lost 3 bases and 7 bases, there was a span of 13 bases. Germline assignment: CDR1 DFQATT and CDR2 SNEGSKA (reference sequence). The CDR3 DNA reads TGCAGTGCTAGGTTAAAGGCGGGGAATTCACCCCTCCACTTT. Protein: CSARLKAGNSPLHF.

Only a few counts were recorded for this clonotype. This CDR3 reads CASSLKGGEKLFF. The CDR3 coding sequence is TGTGCCAGCTCACTTAAAGGGGGTGAAAAACTGTTTTTT. This chain joins TRBV18 and TRBJ1-4, with a possible D match to TRBD1 (6 bases). The length of the CDR3 is 13 residues. In germline, CDR1 is KGHSH, CDR2 LQKENI. V lost 4 bases and J lost 7, with 10 bases in between.

V and J are TRBV6-1 and TRBJ2-6, with 8 nucleotides matching TRBD1. V was clipped by 5 bases and J by 0 bases; unmatched bases: 12. The CDR3 is 19 amino acids. Germline loops: CDR1 MNHNS, CDR2 SASEGT. The CDR3 region has the DNA TGTGCCAGCAGTCCAACGCCGGGACAGGCAAGCTCTGGGGCCAACGTCCTGACTTTC. It yields the protein CASSPTPGQASSGANVLTF.

This clonotype has only a few counts. The V gene is TRBV7-3, the J gene TRBJ2-1; perhaps TRBD2 as D (5 bases). The CDR3 covers 14 residues. V was pared by 6 bases and J by 7 bases, with 16 bases between. CDR1 is SGHTA, CDR2 FQGTGA, per germline. The CDR3 nucleotides are TGTGCCAGCAGTAAACGGGATTCCCGAAATGAGCAGTTCTTC. Protein product: CASSKRDSRNEQFF.